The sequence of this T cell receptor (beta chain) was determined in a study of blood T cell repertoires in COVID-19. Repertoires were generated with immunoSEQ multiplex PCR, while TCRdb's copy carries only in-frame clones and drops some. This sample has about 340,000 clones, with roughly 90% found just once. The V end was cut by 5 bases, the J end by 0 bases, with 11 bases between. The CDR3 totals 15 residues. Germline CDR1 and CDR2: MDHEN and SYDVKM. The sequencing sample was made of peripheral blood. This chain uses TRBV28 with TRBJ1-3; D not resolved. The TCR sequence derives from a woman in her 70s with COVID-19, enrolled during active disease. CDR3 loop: CASSGRVASGNTIYF. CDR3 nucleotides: TGTGCCAGCAGTGGGAGGGTCGCCTCTGGAAACACCATATATTTT.